Below are 22 T cell receptor beta chains sequenced from a single sample in a study of radiation and T cells in renal cell carcinoma. Clones were sequenced by immunoSEQ multiplex PCR, and TCRdb holds only the in-frame ones, with some missing. The sample consists of about 47,000 clones, roughly 78% of them appearing once. The time point: blood 2 weeks post-SBRT. Treatment in this sample: 15 Gy SBRT to primary tumor, nephrectomy 4 weeks later. Sequencing used blood, obtained from a patient whose treatment included radiotherapy and nephrectomy. The receptors originated from a woman between 70 and 85 years old with renal cell carcinoma.

This sequence joins TRBV27 and TRBJ2-3; possibly TRBD2 for D (6 bases). This CDR3 has 16 residues. CDR1 and CDR2 (germline): MNHEY, SMNVEV (reference sequence). V lost 0 bases and J 2 bases, leaving 12 bases between the germline ends. The CDR3 nucleotides are TGTGCCAGCAGTTTATCGTTAGCGGCAGTCACAGATACGCAGTATTTT. Translation: CASSLSLAAVTDTQYF.

V and J are TRBV6-5 and TRBJ1-1, with 9 bases identical to TRBD1. This CDR3 contains 13 residues. V lost 7 bases, J lost 7 bases, and 7 bases stayed unmatched. Per germline, CDR1 MNHEY and CDR2 SVGAGI. The CDR3 is CASTNRGLGEAFF. In DNA form, the CDR3 reads TGTGCCAGCACCAACAGGGGGCTAGGTGAAGCTTTCTTT.

The rearrangement joins TRBV11-2 to TRBJ1-1; D may be TRBD1 (5 bases). The germline gives CDR1 SGHAT, CDR2 FQNNGV. With 3 bases removed from V and 1 base from J, the gap between germline ends came to 9 bases. The CDR3 loop spans 14 amino acids. The CDR3 coding sequence is TGTGCCAGCAGCTTTGGGACTCAGAACACTGAAGCTTTCTTT. It specifies CASSFGTQNTEAFF.

The chain recombines TRBV28 with TRBJ1-5; TRBD1 matches 9 bases. CDR3 length equals 15 residues. Germline V gene data show CDR1 as MDHEN and CDR2 as SYDVKM. Trimming removed 7 bases from V and 6 bases from J; junction bases left unmatched: 10. In DNA, the CDR3 is TGTGCCAGCACCCCGTCGACAGGGGGAGCTCAGCCCCAGCATTTT. Translating gives CASTPSTGGAQPQHF.

Only a few counts were recorded for this clone. V gene TRBV2 combines with J gene TRBJ1-5; D gene unclear. Germline assignment: CDR1 SNHLY and CDR2 FYNNEI. Trimming removed 3 bases at V and 3 bases at J, with 6 bases between. This CDR3 has 13 amino acids. This CDR3 reads CASSDRNNQPQHF. The CDR3 region has the DNA TGTGCCAGCAGTGATCGGAACAATCAGCCCCAGCATTTT.

The CDR3 sequence: CASSLIPGSSHYEQYF. Written as DNA, the CDR3 is TGTGCCAGCAGCTTAATTCCGGGATCCTCCCACTACGAGCAGTACTTC. V and J are TRBV7-6 and TRBJ2-7; a weak D match, TRBD2 (5 bases). V was pared by 2 bases and J by 3 bases, with 17 bases between. The CDR3 extends over 16 amino acids. In germline, CDR1 is SGHVS, CDR2 FNYEAQ. Looking up the rest from reference TRBV7-6 and TRBJ2-7 gives the full variable domain: GAGVSQSPRYKVTKRGQDVALRCDPISGHVSLYWYRQALGQGPEFLTYFNYEAQQDKSGLPNDRFSAERPEGSISTLTIQRTEQRDSAMYRCASSLIPGSSHYEQYFGPGTRLTVT.

V usage is TRBV5-1 and J usage is TRBJ2-7; 12 bases line up with TRBD1. This CDR3 contains 16 residues. The germline V gene has CDR1 SGHRS and CDR2 YFSETQ. Trimming cost V 4 bases and J 3 bases; bases outside gene matches: 8. This chain's CDR3 is CASSNRDRGLFYEQYF. As DNA, the CDR3 is TGCGCCAGCAGCAACCGGGACAGGGGGCTTTTCTACGAGCAGTACTTC.

This chain uses TRBV2 with TRBJ1-1; TRBD1 matches at 9 bases. The germline V gene encodes CDR1 SNHLY and CDR2 FYNNEI. The CDR3 loop spans 14 amino acids. The V and J ends lost 6 bases and 4 bases, in that order; junction bases with no gene match: 6. The CDR3 nucleotides are TGTGCCAGCAGATCGGGACAGGGAACCACTGAAGCTTTCTTT. It yields the protein CASRSGQGTTEAFF.

The rearrangement joins TRBV6-6 to TRBJ2-1; TRBD2 might be the D (6 bases). The CDR3 is 16 residues long. Germline CDR1 and CDR2: MNHNY and SVGAGI (reference sequence). V lost 2 bases and J 10 bases, leaving 21 bases between the germline ends. CDR3 nucleotide sequence: TGTGCCAGCAGTTACCAGAGGTTGGCGGGACCCCCCGAGCAGTTCTTC. Translation: CASSYQRLAGPPEQFF.

The V call is TRBV7-9, the J call TRBJ2-7, with D perhaps matching TRBD1 (6 bases). Germline V gene sequence: CDR1 SEHNR, CDR2 FQNEAQ (reference sequence). CDR3 size: 15 residues. V was cut by 0 bases and J by 6 bases, with 15 bases left in between. CDR3: CASSLAGAPNSEQYF. The CDR3 DNA sequence: TGTGCCAGCAGCTTAGCGGGGGCCCCCAATTCCGAGCAGTACTTC.

The chain combines TRBV5-1 with TRBJ2-1, with 9 bases that match TRBD2. V lost 0 bases to trimming and J lost 4 bases; unmatched junction nucleotides: 5. The CDR3 is made up of 16 amino acids. Germline CDR1 reads SGHRS; CDR2 reads YFSETQ. The CDR3: CASSLEGAGGYNEQFF. In nucleotides, the CDR3 is TGCGCCAGCAGCTTGGAGGGAGCGGGGGGATACAATGAGCAGTTCTTC.

The chain links TRBV10-3 to TRBJ2-5, with 8 positions matching TRBD2. The CDR3 has 14 residues. J was trimmed by 5 bases and V by 5 bases; bases with no gene match: 7. Germline V CDR1 and CDR2: ENHRY, SYGVKD. This CDR3 is CAISIAGPGETQYF. CDR3 in DNA: TGTGCCATCAGTATAGCGGGACCTGGGGAGACCCAGTACTTC.

The V call is TRBV11-2, the J call TRBJ2-7; no clear D. Trimming took off 0 bases at V and 6 bases at J, with 12 bases between the two ends. CDR3 length equals 14 residues. The V gene's germline CDR1 is SGHAT and CDR2 FQNNGV. CDR3 nucleotide sequence: TGTGCCAGCAGCTTAGAGTCTCGAGAGCCCGAGCAGTACTTC. Residues: CASSLESREPEQYF. The variable domain in full, completed from reference TRBV11-2 and TRBJ2-7, reads EAGVAQSPRYKIIEKRQSVAFWCNPISGHATLYWYQQILGQGPKLLIQFQNNGVVDDSQLPKDRFSAERLKGVDSTLKIQPAKLEDSAVYLCASSLESREPEQYFGPGTRLTVT.

This clone was detected ten times or more. V gene TRBV20-1 combines with J gene TRBJ1-1; TRBD1 aligns across 7 bases. Germline CDR1 is DFQATT and CDR2 is SNEGSKA (reference sequence). The J segment lost 6 bases and the V segment lost 4 bases, leaving 2 bases of the junction unmatched. This CDR3 has 11 amino acids. This CDR3 is CSAIGTAEAFF. The DNA of the CDR3 is TGCAGTGCTATAGGGACAGCTGAAGCTTTCTTT.

This clone has a handful of counts. This CDR3 is also generated by other DNA sequences in the sample. The chain links TRBV4-1 to TRBJ1-4; TRBD1 agrees at 8 bases. Germline loops: CDR1 MGHRA, CDR2 YSYEKL. The CDR3 runs to 16 residues. Trimming removed 2 bases from V and 6 bases from J; junction bases left unmatched: 8. For the CDR3, the DNA is TGCGCCAGCAGCCAACCCGACAGGGGCGAGGATGAAAAACTGTTTTTT. Protein: CASSQPDRGEDEKLFF.

The rearrangement joins TRBV7-3 to TRBJ1-1; no definite D call. With 10 bases removed from V and 6 bases from J, the gap between germline ends came to 15 bases. Looked up from germline, CDR1 is SGHTA and CDR2 is FQGTGA. The length of the CDR3 is 12 residues. The CDR3 here is CAKNQVVSEAFF. The CDR3, as DNA: TGTGCCAAAAACCAAGTGGTATCTGAAGCTTTCTTT.

V usage is TRBV9 and J usage is TRBJ1-1; D is undetermined. The CDR3 contains 14 residues. The germline gives CDR1 SGDLS, CDR2 YYNGEE. Trimming took off 3 bases at V and 2 bases at J, with 11 bases between the two ends. The CDR3 bases are TGTGCCAGCAGCGGACAAGTCTCAAACACTGAAGCTTTCTTT. This codes for CASSGQVSNTEAFF. Based on the CDR3 plus reference TRBV9 and TRBJ1-1, the full variable domain is DSGVTQTPKHLITATGQRVTLRCSPRSGDLSVYWYQQSLDQGLQFLIQYYNGEERAKGNILERFSAQQFPDLHSELNLSSLELGDSALYFCASSGQVSNTEAFFGQGTRLTVV.

This clone was seen a single time. The chain employs TRBV9 and TRBJ1-5; no clear D. This CDR3 region has 14 residues. Germline loops: CDR1 SGDLS, CDR2 YYNGEE. Trimming stripped 1 base from V and 5 bases from J, with 10 bases between. CDR3 amino acids: CASSVSDGYQPQHF. CDR3 bases: TGTGCCAGCAGCGTATCGGACGGCTATCAGCCCCAGCATTTT.

The genes are TRBV4-1 and TRBJ1-6; the D gene is possibly TRBD1 (5 bases). CDR3 size: 19 residues. Germline assignment: CDR1 MGHRA and CDR2 YSYEKL. Trimming removed 3 bases at V and 0 bases at J, with 18 bases between. CDR3 in DNA: TGCGCCAGCAGCCACTTAGGGACCCTTAAGAGCTCCTATAATTCACCCCTCCACTTT. Translation: CASSHLGTLKSSYNSPLHF.

The chain carries TRBV20-1 and TRBJ2-1, with no clear D. Germline V gene lookup returns CDR1 DFQATT and CDR2 SNEGSKA (reference sequence). V was cut by 8 bases and J by 6 bases, with 11 bases left in between. This CDR3 has 11 amino acids. CDR3 DNA sequence: TGCAGTATCTCATGGGGCAATGAGCAGTTCTTC. Its protein product is CSISWGNEQFF.

V and J are TRBV11-2 and TRBJ1-1; D is ambiguous. V was shortened by 5 bases and J by 7 bases, with 11 bases between the two germline ends. The CDR3 extends over 12 amino acids. Germline lookup yields CDR1 SGHAT and CDR2 FQNNGV. CDR3: CASSRQDSEAFF. CDR3 sequence (DNA): TGTGCCAGCAGCCGCCAGGATAGTGAAGCTTTCTTT. The full variable domain, with the rest looked up from reference TRBV11-2 and TRBJ1-1, is EAGVAQSPRYKIIEKRQSVAFWCNPISGHATLYWYQQILGQGPKLLIQFQNNGVVDDSQLPKDRFSAERLKGVDSTLKIQPAKLEDSAVYLCASSRQDSEAFFGQGTRLTVV.

The rearrangement links TRBV6-6 to TRBJ1-2, with 7 bases identical to TRBD1. The CDR3 is 15 amino acids. The J segment lost 5 bases and the V segment lost 0 bases, leaving 6 bases of the junction unmatched. Germline V gene sequence: CDR1 MNHNY, CDR2 SVGAGI (reference sequence). CDR3 loop: CASSYSSQGGYGYTF. The CDR3 DNA follows: TGTGCCAGCAGTTACTCGAGTCAGGGGGGGTATGGCTACACCTTC.